The 15 T cell receptor beta chains listed next were all sequenced from one sample in a study of blood T cell repertoires in COVID-19. The assay was immunoSEQ multiplex PCR, and TCRdb's table has in-frame clones only and misses some. The sample carries over 200,000 clones, 75% to 90% recorded once. Material for sequencing was PBMCs or T cells enriched from blood (not recorded which). The source is a man younger than 45 who had recovered from COVID-19.

V gene TRBV9 combines with J gene TRBJ2-3; TRBD2 agrees at 10 bases. The CDR3 sequence is 17 residues long. Germline assignment: CDR1 SGDLS and CDR2 YYNGEE. Unmatched junction bases numbered 8, after V lost 1 base and J lost 3 bases. The CDR3 DNA reads as TGTGCCAGCAGCGTACTGAGCGGGAGGGCCGGGACAGATACGCAGTATTTT. It codes for CASSVLSGRAGTDTQYF.

J is TRBJ1-4 and V is TRBV5-1, with TRBD1 as a possible D gene (6 bases). The CDR3 contains 16 residues. Per germline, CDR1 SGHRS and CDR2 YFSETQ. Trimming pared 5 bases from V and 0 bases from J, leaving 14 bases between. The CDR3 nucleotides read TGCGCCAGCAGGAAGGGGGACCGCGCAACTAATGAAAAACTGTTTTTT. It yields the protein CASRKGDRATNEKLFF.

The J gene is TRBJ2-4, the V gene TRBV19; 14 bases are shared with TRBD2. The germline V gene encodes CDR1 LNHDA and CDR2 SQIVND (reference sequence). V was clipped by 4 bases and J by 5 bases; unmatched bases: 25. CDR3 length equals 23 residues. The CDR3 sequence: CASSREGRGSTGTSGRRENIQYF. The DNA for the CDR3 is TGTGCCAGTAGTAGAGAAGGACGGGGGAGTACCGGGACTAGCGGGAGACGGGAAAACATTCAGTACTTC.

The chain joins TRBV30 to TRBJ2-3, with 7 bases aligning to TRBD2. The CDR3 contains 13 residues. Germline CDR1 GTSNPN, CDR2 SVGIG (reference sequence). J lost 5 bases, V lost 4 bases, and 6 bases had no gene match. DNA for the CDR3: TGTGCCTGGAACCGGGGGGATATAGATACGCAGTATTTT. Translated: CAWNRGDIDTQYF.

The chain employs TRBV12-3 or TRBV12-4 and TRBJ1-5; possibly TRBD1 for D (5 bases). The CDR3 sequence is 13 residues long. V was trimmed by 5 bases and J by 7 bases, leaving 12 bases between them. CDR3 protein: CASSGGVRQPQHF. The CDR3 region has the DNA TGTGCCAGCAGTGGGGGGGTACGGCAGCCCCAGCATTTT.

The V gene is TRBV6-2 or TRBV6-3, the J gene TRBJ2-7; 7 bases map to TRBD1. The CDR3 spans 19 residues. V was pared by 2 bases and J by 0 bases, with 16 bases of the junction left unmatched. Germline lookup yields CDR1 MNHEY and CDR2 SVGEGT. In nucleotides, the CDR3 is TGTGCCAGCAGTTACCCGAACCCACTAGACAGGGTCGTCTCCTACGAGCAGTACTTC. Protein product: CASSYPNPLDRVVSYEQYF.

The J gene is TRBJ2-1, the V gene TRBV4-2, with TRBD2 identical over 8 bases. CDR3 length: 14 residues. J gave up 9 bases and V 2 bases, and 6 bases lay outside the gene matches. Germline CDR1 and CDR2: LGHNA and YNFKEQ. The CDR3 DNA reads TGTGCCAGCAGCCAAACGGGCGGGGGGTTTGAGCAGTTCTTC. The encoded protein is CASSQTGGGFEQFF.

This clone was seen just once. CDR3 sequence (DNA): TGTGCCAGCAGCTTAGCCCCCGGACTAGCGGCCTACAATGAGCAGTTCTTC. This codes for CASSLAPGLAAYNEQFF. The rearrangement links TRBV11-2 to TRBJ2-1, with TRBD2 identical over 10 bases. The V gene end was trimmed by 1 base and the J gene end by 2 bases; junction bases not matched to a gene: 5. The CDR3 totals 17 residues. Germline CDR1 SGHAT, CDR2 FQNNGV.

This chain uses TRBV19 with TRBJ1-5, with D maybe TRBD1 (6 bases). The germline gives CDR1 LNHDA, CDR2 SQIVND (reference sequence). This CDR3 comprises 15 residues. Trimming removed 7 bases from V and 0 bases from J, with 13 bases in between. The chain's CDR3 is CASTLTGYSNQPQHF. As DNA, the CDR3 is TGTGCCAGTACCCTGACAGGCTATAGCAATCAGCCCCAGCATTTT.

This rearrangement joins TRBV25-1 to TRBJ1-1, with D possibly TRBD1 on 6 matching bases. The length of the CDR3 is 12 residues. Germline values: CDR1 MGHDK, CDR2 SYGVNS. V shed 6 bases and J shed 6 bases, with 11 bases lying between them. The CDR3 nucleotides are TGTGCCAGCAGGGAGGCAGGGGCTGAAGCTTTCTTT. This gives the protein CASREAGAEAFF.

This sequence joins TRBV27 and TRBJ2-7; 7 positions agree with TRBD1. CDR3 length equals 12 residues. Looked up from germline, CDR1 is MNHEY and CDR2 is SMNVEV (reference sequence). V was pared by 7 bases and J by 7 bases, with 7 bases of the junction left unmatched. The DNA for the CDR3 is TGTGCCAGCACCATGGACAGGCATGAGCAGTACTTC. This translates into CASTMDRHEQYF.

The J gene is TRBJ1-5, the V gene TRBV28; D possibly corresponds to TRBD1 (5 bases). V gave up 9 bases and J gave up 4 bases, with 19 bases separating them. CDR1 and CDR2 (germline): MDHEN, SYDVKM. This CDR3 is built from 15 residues. Here the CDR3 reads CARSQDNSVNQPQHF. DNA of the CDR3: TGTGCCAGATCCCAGGACAACTCAGTAAATCAGCCCCAGCATTTT.

The chain uses TRBV18 and TRBJ2-5, with unresolved D. This CDR3 is 14 amino acids long. The germline gives CDR1 KGHSH, CDR2 LQKENI. Deletions cut 0 bases from V and 1 base from J, with 6 bases between. This CDR3 reads CASSPPQSQETQYF. DNA of the CDR3: TGTGCCAGCTCACCACCACAGAGCCAAGAGACCCAGTACTTC.

This clone was observed once. V gene TRBV27 combines with J gene TRBJ2-5; D is possibly TRBD1 (7 bases). Germline CDR1 and CDR2: MNHEY and SMNVEV (reference sequence). V lost 5 bases, J lost 5 bases, and 27 bases lay in between. The CDR3 runs to 18 residues. CDR3 sequence reads: CASSPGGMRTTIGETQYF. DNA of the CDR3: TGTGCCAGCAGTCCAGGGGGAATGAGGACTACGATAGGGGAGACCCAGTACTTC.

The CDR3 region has the DNA TGTGCCAGCAGCTCCCCCAGGGGTAGCACTGAAGCTTTCTTT. It translates to CASSSPRGSTEAFF. The chain has TRBV5-5 and TRBJ1-1, with a possible D match to TRBD1 (6 bases). The CDR3 has 14 residues. The V gene lost 3 bases and the J gene lost 4 bases, with 13 bases spanning the gap. CDR1 SGHKS and CDR2 YYEKEE come from the germline V gene (reference sequence).